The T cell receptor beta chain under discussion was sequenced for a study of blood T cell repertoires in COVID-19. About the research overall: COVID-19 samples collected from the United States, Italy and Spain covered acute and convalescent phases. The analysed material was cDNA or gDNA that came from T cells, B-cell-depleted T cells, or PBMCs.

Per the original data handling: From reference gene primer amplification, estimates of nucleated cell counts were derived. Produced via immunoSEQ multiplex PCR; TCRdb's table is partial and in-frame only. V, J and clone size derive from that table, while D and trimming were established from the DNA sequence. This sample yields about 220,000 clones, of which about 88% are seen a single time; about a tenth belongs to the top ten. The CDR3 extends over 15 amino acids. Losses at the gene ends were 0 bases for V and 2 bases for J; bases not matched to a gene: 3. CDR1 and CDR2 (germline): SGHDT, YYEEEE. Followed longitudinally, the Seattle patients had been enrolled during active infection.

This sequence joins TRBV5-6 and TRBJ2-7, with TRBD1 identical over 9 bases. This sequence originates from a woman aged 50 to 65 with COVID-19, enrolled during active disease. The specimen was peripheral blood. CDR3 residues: CASSLDNRGPYEQYF. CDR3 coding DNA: TGTGCCAGCAGCTTGGATAACAGGGGGCCCTACGAGCAGTACTTC.